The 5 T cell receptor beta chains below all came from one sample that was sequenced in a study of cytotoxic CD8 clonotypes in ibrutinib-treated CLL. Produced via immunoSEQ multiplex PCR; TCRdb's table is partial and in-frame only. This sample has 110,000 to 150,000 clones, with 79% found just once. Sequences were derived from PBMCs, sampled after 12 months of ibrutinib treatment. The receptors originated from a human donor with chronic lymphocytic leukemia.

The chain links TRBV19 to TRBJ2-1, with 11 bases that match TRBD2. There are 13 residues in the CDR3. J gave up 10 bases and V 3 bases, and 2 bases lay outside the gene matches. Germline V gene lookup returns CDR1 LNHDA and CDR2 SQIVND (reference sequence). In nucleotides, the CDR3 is TGTGCCAGTAGTATGACTAGCGGGAAGGAGCAGTTCTTC. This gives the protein CASSMTSGKEQFF.

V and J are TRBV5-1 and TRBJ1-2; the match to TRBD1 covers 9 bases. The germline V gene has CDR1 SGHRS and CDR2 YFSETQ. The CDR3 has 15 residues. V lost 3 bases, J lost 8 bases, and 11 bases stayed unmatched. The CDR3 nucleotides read TGCGCCAGCAGCTCGGAGGGACAGGGCGAGCGCGGCTACACCTTC. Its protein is CASSSEGQGERGYTF.

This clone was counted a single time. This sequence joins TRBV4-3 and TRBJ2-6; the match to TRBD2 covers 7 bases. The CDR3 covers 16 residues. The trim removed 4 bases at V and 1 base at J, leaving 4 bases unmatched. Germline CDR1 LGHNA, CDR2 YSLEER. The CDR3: CASSPGRGSGANVLTF. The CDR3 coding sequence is TGCGCCAGCAGCCCCGGGCGGGGGTCTGGGGCCAACGTCCTGACTTTC.

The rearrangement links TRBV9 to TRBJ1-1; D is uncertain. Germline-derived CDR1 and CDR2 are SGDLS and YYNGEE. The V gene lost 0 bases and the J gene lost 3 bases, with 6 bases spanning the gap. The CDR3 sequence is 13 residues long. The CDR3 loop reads CASSVAVDTEAFF. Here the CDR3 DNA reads TGTGCCAGCAGCGTAGCGGTGGACACTGAAGCTTTCTTT. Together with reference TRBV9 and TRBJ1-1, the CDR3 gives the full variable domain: DSGVTQTPKHLITATGQRVTLRCSPRSGDLSVYWYQQSLDQGLQFLIQYYNGEERAKGNILERFSAQQFPDLHSELNLSSLELGDSALYFCASSVAVDTEAFFGQGTRLTVV.

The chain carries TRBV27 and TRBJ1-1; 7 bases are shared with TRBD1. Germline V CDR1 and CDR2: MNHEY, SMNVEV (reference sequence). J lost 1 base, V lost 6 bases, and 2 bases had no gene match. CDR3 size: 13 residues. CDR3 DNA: TGTGCCAGCAGAAGGACAGGGAACACTGAAGCTTTCTTT. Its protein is CASRRTGNTEAFF.